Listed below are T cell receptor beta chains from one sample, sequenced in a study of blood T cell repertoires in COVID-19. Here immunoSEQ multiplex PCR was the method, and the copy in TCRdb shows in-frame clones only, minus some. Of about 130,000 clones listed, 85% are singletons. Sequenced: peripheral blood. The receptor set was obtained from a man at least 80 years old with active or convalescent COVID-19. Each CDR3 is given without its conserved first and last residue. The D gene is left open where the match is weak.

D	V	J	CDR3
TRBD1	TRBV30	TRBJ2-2	AWKGGGSTGELF
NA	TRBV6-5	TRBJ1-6	ASSYQGDNSPLH
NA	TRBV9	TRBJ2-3	ASSAGFSPDTQY
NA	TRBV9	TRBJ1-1	ASSPQGANTEAF
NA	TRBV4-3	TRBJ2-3	ASSQDRQGTDTQY
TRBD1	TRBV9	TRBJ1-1	ASSAAGGAGTEAF
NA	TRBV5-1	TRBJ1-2	ASSEGLRAYGYT
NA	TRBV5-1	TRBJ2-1	ASSLDRPYNEQF
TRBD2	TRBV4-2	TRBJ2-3	ASSQTGTTPSTDTQY
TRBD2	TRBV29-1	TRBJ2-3	SVEGSSGGTDTQY
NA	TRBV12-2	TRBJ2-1	ASRLVRLAGVPSNEQF
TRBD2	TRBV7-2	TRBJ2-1	ASSLVGTRGGYNEQF
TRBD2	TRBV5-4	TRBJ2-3	ASSSGLARSTDTQY
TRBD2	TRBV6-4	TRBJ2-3	ASSEGLITDTQY
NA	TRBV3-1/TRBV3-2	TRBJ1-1	ASSQAAVNTEAF
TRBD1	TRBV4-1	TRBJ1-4	ASSQSRAGQSNEKLF
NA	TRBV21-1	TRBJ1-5	ASSRGLRQPQH
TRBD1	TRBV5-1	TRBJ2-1	ASTVDRGAWNEQF
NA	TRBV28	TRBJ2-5	ASSFPGGETQY
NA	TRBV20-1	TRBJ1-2	SVEVNYGYT
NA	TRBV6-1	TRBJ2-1	ASSEFWGSNEQF
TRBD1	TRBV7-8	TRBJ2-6	ASSSRTGRVLT
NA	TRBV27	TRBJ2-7	ASSLPDTYEQY
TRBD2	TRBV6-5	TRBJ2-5	ATLRRGGETQY
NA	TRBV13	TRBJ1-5	ASSWGDNQPQH
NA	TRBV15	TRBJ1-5	ATSRDTDSGHQPQH
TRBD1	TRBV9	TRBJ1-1	ASSEGQGAGDTEAF
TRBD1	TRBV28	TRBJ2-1	ASRTGGSYNEQF
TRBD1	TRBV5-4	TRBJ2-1	ASSFTGGNEQF
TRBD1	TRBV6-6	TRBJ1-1	ASNLGQGAPEAF
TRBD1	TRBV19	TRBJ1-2	ASSIGTGVDGYT
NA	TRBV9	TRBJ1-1	ASSVAVDTEAF
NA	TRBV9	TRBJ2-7	ASSVGIRGSYEQY
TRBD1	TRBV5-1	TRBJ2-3	ASSQGQGMDTDTQY
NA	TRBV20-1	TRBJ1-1	SASHGGTEAF
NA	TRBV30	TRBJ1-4	AWSADSGINEKLF
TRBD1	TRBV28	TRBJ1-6	ASSFTGGYNSPLH
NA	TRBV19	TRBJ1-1	ASSTTGNTEAF
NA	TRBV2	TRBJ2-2	ASSESGPNTGELF
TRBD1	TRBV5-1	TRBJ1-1	ASSPGQGDTEAF
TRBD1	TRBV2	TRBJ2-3	ASSAGTAIRY
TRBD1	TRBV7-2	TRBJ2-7	ASSLAGQGISYEQY
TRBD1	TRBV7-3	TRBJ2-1	ASSPGTGGHEQF
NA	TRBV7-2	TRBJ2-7	ASSLAVGVSYEQY